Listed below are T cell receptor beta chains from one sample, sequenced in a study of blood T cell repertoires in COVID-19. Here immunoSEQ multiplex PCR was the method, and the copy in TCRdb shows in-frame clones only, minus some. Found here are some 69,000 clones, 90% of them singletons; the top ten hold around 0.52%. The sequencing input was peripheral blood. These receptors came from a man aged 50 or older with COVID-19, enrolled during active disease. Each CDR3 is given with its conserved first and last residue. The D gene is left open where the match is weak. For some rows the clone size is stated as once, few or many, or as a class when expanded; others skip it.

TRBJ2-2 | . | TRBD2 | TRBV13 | TGTGCCAGCAGCTCCCCCCTTAGCGGGAGGGCCGGGGAGCTGTTTTTT | CASSSPLSGRAGELFF
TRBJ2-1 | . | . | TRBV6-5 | TGTGCCAGCCTCACCCCGTACGGGGAGCAGTTCTTC | CASLTPYGEQFF
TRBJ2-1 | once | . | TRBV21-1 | TGTGCCAGCAGCAAATCATCCCTTAGCGGGATTTACAATGAGCAGTTCTTC | CASSKSSLSGIYNEQFF
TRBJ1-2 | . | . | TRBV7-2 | TGTGCCAGCAGCTTATCGGCGGCCTATGGCTACACCTTC | CASSLSAAYGYTF
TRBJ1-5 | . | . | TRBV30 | TGTGCCTGGAGTGTTGCGCAGGGCCATCGGCCCCAGCATTTT | CAWSVAQGHRPQHF
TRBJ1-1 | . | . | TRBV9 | TGTGCCAGTTCCCACGGGGGGGGGACGAACACTGAAGCTTTCTTT | CASSHGGGTNTEAFF
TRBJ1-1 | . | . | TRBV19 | TGTGCCAGTAGGACTCCCTGGGGGGGCACTGAAGCTTTCTTT | CASRTPWGGTEAFF
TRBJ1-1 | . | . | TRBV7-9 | TGTGCCAGCAGCCGACAAGATTCTGAAGCTTTCTTT | CASSRQDSEAFF
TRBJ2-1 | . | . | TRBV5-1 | TGCGCCAGCAGCCCAGCGATGATTAACAATGAGCAGTTCTTC | CASSPAMINNEQFF
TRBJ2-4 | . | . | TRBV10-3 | TGTGCCATCAGTGCGTCGGGCTCCCCAGTAGCAGGGCACATTCAGTACTTC | CAISASGSPVAGHIQYF
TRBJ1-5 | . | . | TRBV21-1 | TGTGCCAGCAAGGGGGGGCGGACCTTCAATCAGCCCCAGCATTTT | CASKGGRTFNQPQHF
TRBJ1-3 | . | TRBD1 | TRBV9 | TGTGCCAGCAGCGTAGGCCCAGGGACAGCTGGAAACACCATATATTTT | CASSVGPGTAGNTIYF
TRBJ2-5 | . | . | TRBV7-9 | TGTGCCAGCAGCTTAGCGGGGAGTCCTTGGAATCAAAAGTACTTC | CASSLAGSPWNQKYF
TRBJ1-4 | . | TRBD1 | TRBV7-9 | TGTGCCAGCAGCTTAGTGACAGGGGGCGCGGCTAATGAAAAACTGTTTTTT | CASSLVTGGAANEKLFF
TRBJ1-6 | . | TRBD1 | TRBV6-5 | TGTGCCAGCAGACAGGGGGAAAATTCACCCCTCCACTTT | CASRQGENSPLHF
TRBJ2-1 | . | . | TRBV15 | TGTGCCACCAGCAGAGAACTACCCAATGAGCAGTTCTTC | CATSRELPNEQFF
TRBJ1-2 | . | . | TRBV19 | TGTGCCAGTAGTCTTACACAGGGATTTGGCTACACCTTC | CASSLTQGFGYTF
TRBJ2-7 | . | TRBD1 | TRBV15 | TGTGCCACCAGCAGGGACAGGGAGGCCTACGAGCAGTACTTC | CATSRDREAYEQYF
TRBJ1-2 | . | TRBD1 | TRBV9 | TGTGCCAGCAGCGTAGGGGCAGGGGGCAACTATGGCTACACCTTC | CASSVGAGGNYGYTF
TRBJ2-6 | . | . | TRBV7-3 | TGTGCCAGCAGCACCCGACAGCCTGGGGCCAACGTCCTGACTTTC | CASSTRQPGANVLTF
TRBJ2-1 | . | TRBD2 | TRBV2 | TGTGCCAGCAGTAGCGATAGCGGGAGTGGGAACAATGAGCAGTTCTTC | CASSSDSGSGNNEQFF
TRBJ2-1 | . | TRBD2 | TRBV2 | TGTGCCACCCAGGGGGAGACTAGCGGGAATAGGGGTAATGAGCAGTTCTTC | CATQGETSGNRGNEQFF
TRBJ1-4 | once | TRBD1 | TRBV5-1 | TGCGCCAGCAGTATTACAGGGGTGGGGATAGAAAAACTGTTTTTT | CASSITGVGIEKLFF
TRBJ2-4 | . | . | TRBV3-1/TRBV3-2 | TGTGCCAGCAGCCGTCTAGATGGAGCCAAAAACATTCAGTACTTC | CASSRLDGAKNIQYF
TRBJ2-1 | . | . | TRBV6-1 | TGTGCCAGCAGTGATCCGTCTCGGTGGGAGGAGGTCTTC | CASSDPSRWEEVF
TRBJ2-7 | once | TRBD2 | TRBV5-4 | TGTGCCAGCAGCGTCGCGGAGCGGGGTCCCTACGAGCAGTACTTC | CASSVAERGPYEQYF
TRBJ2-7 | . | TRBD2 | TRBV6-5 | TGTGCCAGCAGTTTTGGGACTAGCGGTCGGCAGTACTTC | CASSFGTSGRQYF
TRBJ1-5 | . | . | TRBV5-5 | TGTGCCAGCAGCTCACAACCGTTCAATCAGCCCCAGCATTTT | CASSSQPFNQPQHF